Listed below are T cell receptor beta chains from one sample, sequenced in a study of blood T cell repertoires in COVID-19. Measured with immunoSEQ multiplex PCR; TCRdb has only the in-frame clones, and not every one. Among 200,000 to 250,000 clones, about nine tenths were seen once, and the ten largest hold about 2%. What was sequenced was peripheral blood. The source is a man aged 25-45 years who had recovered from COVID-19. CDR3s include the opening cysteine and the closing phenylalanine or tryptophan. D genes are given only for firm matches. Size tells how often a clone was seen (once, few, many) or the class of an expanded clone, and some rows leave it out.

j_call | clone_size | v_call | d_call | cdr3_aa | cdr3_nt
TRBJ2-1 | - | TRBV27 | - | CASINNVGGSYNEQFF | TGTGCCAGCATCAACAACGTGGGGGGATCCTACAATGAGCAGTTCTTC
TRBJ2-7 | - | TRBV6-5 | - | CASSYATGYPYEQYF | TGTGCCAGCAGTTACGCCACAGGGTACCCCTACGAGCAGTACTTC
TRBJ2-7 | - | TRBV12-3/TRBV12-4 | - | CASSFPGGKQYF | TGTGCCAGCAGTTTCCCCGGCGGTAAGCAGTACTTC
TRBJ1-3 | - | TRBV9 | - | CASSVGVLRNTIYF | TGTGCCAGCAGCGTAGGAGTTTTAAGAAACACCATATATTTT
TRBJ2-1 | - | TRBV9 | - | CASSLRTGDLAGGTDEQFF | TGTGCCAGCAGCTTACGGACAGGGGACTTAGCGGGGGGTACGGATGAGCAGTTCTTC
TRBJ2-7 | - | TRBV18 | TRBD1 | CASSVERQGAGHYEQYF | TGTGCCAGCTCGGTTGAACGACAGGGGGCCGGCCACTACGAGCAGTACTTC
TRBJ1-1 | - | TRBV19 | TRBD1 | CASSIEDRGYTEAFF | TGTGCCAGTAGTATAGAAGACAGGGGGTATACTGAAGCTTTCTTT
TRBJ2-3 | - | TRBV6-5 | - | CASSWGPPSTDTQYF | TGTGCCAGCAGTTGGGGCCCCCCTAGCACAGATACGCAGTATTTT
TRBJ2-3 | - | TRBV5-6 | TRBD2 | CASSLASGGAKSTDTQYF | TGTGCCAGCAGCTTGGCTAGCGGGGGGGCCAAGAGCACAGATACGCAGTATTTT
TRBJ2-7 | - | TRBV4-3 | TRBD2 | CASSQDLAGTSYEQYF | TGCGCTAGCAGCCAAGATCTAGCGGGGACGTCCTACGAGCAGTACTTC
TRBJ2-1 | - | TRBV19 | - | CASRGGSGAYFNEQFF | TGTGCCAGTAGGGGGGGGTCAGGGGCCTATTTCAATGAGCAGTTCTTC
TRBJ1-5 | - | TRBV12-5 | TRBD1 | CASGLTIGTGIMGQPQHF | TGTGCTAGTGGTTTGACAATAGGGACAGGGATTATGGGTCAGCCCCAGCATTTT
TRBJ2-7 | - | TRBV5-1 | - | CASSPGPTGAYEQYF | TGCGCCAGCAGCCCCGGACCTACGGGAGCCTACGAGCAGTACTTC
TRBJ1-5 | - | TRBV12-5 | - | CASGSIQGHYNQPQHF | TGTGCTAGTGGATCTATCCAGGGCCATTACAATCAGCCCCAGCATTTT
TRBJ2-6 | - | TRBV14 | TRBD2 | CASSLILAGAFSGANVLTF | TGTGCCAGCAGCCTTATACTAGCGGGGGCCTTCTCTGGGGCCAACGTCCTGACTTTC
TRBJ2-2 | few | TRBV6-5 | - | CASSYSGPGELFF | TGTGCCAGCAGTTACTCTGGGCCCGGGGAGCTGTTTTTT
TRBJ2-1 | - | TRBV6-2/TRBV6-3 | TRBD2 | CASSIQGRGGNEQFF | TGTGCCAGCAGTATACAGGGTCGCGGGGGGAATGAGCAGTTCTTC
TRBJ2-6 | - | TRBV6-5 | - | CASSSSQGTGANVLTF | TGTGCCAGCAGTTCCTCACAGGGAACTGGGGCCAACGTCCTGACTTTC
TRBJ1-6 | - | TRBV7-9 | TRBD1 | CASNLGQDNSPLHF | TGTGCCAGCAACCTAGGACAGGATAATTCACCCCTCCACTTT
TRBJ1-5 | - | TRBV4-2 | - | CASSFSGYSPQPQHF | TGTGCCAGCAGCTTTTCAGGGTATTCCCCTCAGCCCCAGCATTTT
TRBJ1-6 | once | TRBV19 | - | CASSIGHRRANSPLHF | TGTGCCAGTAGTATCGGCCATAGGAGGGCTAATTCACCCCTCCACTTT
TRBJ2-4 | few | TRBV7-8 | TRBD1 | CASSLSGTANIQYF | TGTGCCAGCAGCTTATCCGGGACAGCAAACATTCAGTACTTC
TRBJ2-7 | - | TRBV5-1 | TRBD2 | CASSRDGEGFSYEQYF | TGCGCCAGCAGCCGGGACGGGGAGGGCTTCTCCTACGAGCAGTACTTC
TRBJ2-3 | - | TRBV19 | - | CASRTRSADTQYF | TGTGCCAGTAGAACCCGAAGCGCGGATACGCAGTATTTT
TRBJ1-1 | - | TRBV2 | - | CASSARGSGGEAFF | TGTGCCAGCAGTGCCCGGGGTTCCGGAGGTGAAGCTTTCTTT
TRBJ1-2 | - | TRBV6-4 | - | CASSDSRYGYTF | TGTGCCAGCAGTGACTCCCGTTATGGCTACACCTTC
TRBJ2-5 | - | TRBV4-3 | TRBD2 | CASSQQAGGLSETQYF | TGCGCCAGCAGCCAACAGGCGGGGGGCCTGAGTGAGACCCAGTACTTC
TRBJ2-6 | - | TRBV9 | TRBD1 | CASSPGGTGANVLTF | TGTGCCAGCAGCCCAGGGGGCACTGGGGCCAACGTCCTGACTTTC
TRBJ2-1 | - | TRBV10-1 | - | CASSEGLLGRNEQFF | TGCGCCAGCAGTGAGGGTCTCCTGGGGAGGAATGAGCAGTTCTTC
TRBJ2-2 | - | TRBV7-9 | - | CASSIPRTGELFF | TGTGCCAGCAGCATCCCCCGTACCGGGGAGCTGTTTTTT
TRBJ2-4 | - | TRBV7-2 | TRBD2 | CASSLDGGAGNIQYF | TGTGCCAGCAGCTTAGACGGGGGGGCGGGAAACATTCAGTACTTC
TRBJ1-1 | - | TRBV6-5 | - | CASSYWRGTGGTEAFF | TGTGCCAGCAGTTACTGGCGCGGGACCGGGGGAACTGAAGCTTTCTTT
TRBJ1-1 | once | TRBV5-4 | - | CASSLAVLGPEAFF | TGTGCCAGCAGCTTGGCCGTGCTTGGGCCTGAAGCTTTCTTT
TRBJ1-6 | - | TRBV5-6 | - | CASSLGIPGINSPLHF | TGTGCCAGCAGCTTGGGGATCCCAGGGATTAATTCACCCCTCCACTTT
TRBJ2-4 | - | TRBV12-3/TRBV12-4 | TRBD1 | CASSFAGGIQYF | TGTGCCAGCAGTTTTGCAGGGGGCATTCAGTACTTC
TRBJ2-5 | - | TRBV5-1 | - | CASSPLEWETQYF | TGCGCCAGCAGCCCCCTGGAGTGGGAGACCCAGTACTTC
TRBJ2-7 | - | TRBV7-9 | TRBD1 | CASSATGVGPSYEQYF | TGTGCCAGCAGCGCCACAGGGGTCGGCCCTTCCTACGAGCAGTACTTC
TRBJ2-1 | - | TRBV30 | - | CAWSSGSGGYNEQFF | TGTGCCTGGAGTTCTGGGTCCGGGGGCTACAATGAGCAGTTCTTC
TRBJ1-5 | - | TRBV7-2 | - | CASSQTPTGPNQPQHF | TGTGCCAGCAGCCAGACCCCCACAGGACCCAATCAGCCCCAGCATTTT
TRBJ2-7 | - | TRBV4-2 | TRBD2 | CASSQEPTSGGAFYEQYF | TGTGCCAGCAGCCAAGAACCGACTAGCGGGGGGGCCTTCTACGAGCAGTACTTC
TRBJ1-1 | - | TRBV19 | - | CASSKFQGTMTEAFF | TGTGCCAGTAGTAAATTTCAGGGGACGATGACTGAAGCTTTCTTT
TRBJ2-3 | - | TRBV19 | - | CASSILAGTDTQYF | -
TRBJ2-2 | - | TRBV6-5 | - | CAVREQGSNTGELFF | TGTGCCGTCCGAGAACAGGGCTCGAACACCGGGGAGCTGTTTTTT
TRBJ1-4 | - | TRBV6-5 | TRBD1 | CASSLDRGNEKLFF | TGTGCCAGCAGCCTCGACAGGGGTAATGAAAAACTGTTTTTT
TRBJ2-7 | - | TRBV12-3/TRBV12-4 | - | CASSFNTAYEQYF | TGTGCCAGCAGTTTTAACACCGCCTACGAGCAGTACTTC
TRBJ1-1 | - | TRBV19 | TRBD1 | CASSLTGGRNTEAFF | TGTGCCAGTAGTCTGACAGGGGGTCGGAACACTGAAGCTTTCTTT
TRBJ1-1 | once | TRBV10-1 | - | CASSDPGEGVPFSPGQAFF | TGCGCCAGCAGTGACCCTGGTGAGGGTGTGCCGTTTTCCCCAGGCCAAGCTTTCTTT
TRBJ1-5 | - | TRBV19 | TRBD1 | CASRLNRGGNQPQHF | TGTGCCAGTAGGCTGAACAGGGGTGGCAATCAGCCCCAGCATTTT
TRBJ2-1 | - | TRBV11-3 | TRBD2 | CASSLAQSGSGGAHEQFF | TGTGCCAGCAGCTTAGCCCAAAGCGGGAGCGGGGGGGCCCATGAGCAGTTCTTC
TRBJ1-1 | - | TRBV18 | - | CASSPTGNAMNTEAFF | TGTGCCAGCTCCCCCACAGGGAACGCGATGAACACTGAAGCTTTCTTT
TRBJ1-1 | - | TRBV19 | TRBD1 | CASSIGQGGKAFF | TGTGCCAGTAGTATCGGACAGGGCGGTAAAGCTTTCTTT
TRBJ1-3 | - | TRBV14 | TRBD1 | CASSHRDRGHSGNTIYF | TGTGCCAGCAGCCACCGGGACAGAGGTCACTCTGGAAACACCATATATTTT
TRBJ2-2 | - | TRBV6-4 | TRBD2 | CASSVNPAGANTGELFF | TGTGCCAGCAGTGTTAATCCGGCGGGGGCGAACACCGGGGAGCTGTTTTTT
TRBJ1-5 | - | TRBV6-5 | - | CASSYSPTRGPQHF | TGTGCCAGCAGTTACTCGCCGACCCGGGGTCCCCAGCATTTT
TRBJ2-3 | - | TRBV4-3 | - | CASSQDHSDTQYF | TGCGCCAGCAGCCAAGATCACTCAGATACGCAGTATTTT
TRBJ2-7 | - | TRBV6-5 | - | CASSYSGTGDTYEQYF | TGTGCCAGCAGTTACTCAGGAACAGGTGATACCTACGAGCAGTACTTC
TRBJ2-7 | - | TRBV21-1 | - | CASSSRLSGRGTEQYF | TGTGCCAGCAGCAGCCGGTTGTCGGGCCGGGGGACGGAGCAGTACTTC